This passage covers 27 T cell receptor beta chains from one sample sequenced in a study of blood T cell repertoires in COVID-19. Produced via immunoSEQ multiplex PCR; TCRdb's table is partial and in-frame only. This repertoire shows approximately 120,000 clones, 80% to 95% found once; its top ten account for roughly 2.1%. Material: peripheral blood. Receptors originate from a middle-aged man with COVID-19, enrolled during active disease.

The gene calls are TRBV7-6 and TRBJ2-2; 11 bases line up with TRBD1. The CDR3 sequence is 16 residues long. J lost 0 bases, V lost 5 bases, and 2 bases had no gene match. Germline V gene lookup returns CDR1 SGHVS and CDR2 FNYEAQ. This chain's CDR3 is CASSPGQGANTGELFF. CDR3 nucleotide sequence: TGTGCCAGCAGCCCGGGACAGGGGGCGAACACCGGGGAGCTGTTTTTT.

The chain couples TRBV18 to TRBJ1-3, with D hard to call. CDR1 KGHSH and CDR2 LQKENI come from the germline V gene. This CDR3 is 17 amino acids long. Trimming left V 0 bases short and J 0 bases short, with 12 bases between. Here the CDR3 reads CASSPPEGENSGNTIYF. CDR3 nucleotide sequence: TGTGCCAGCTCACCACCGGAAGGAGAAAACTCTGGAAACACCATATATTTT.

The chain carries TRBV7-6 and TRBJ2-3; 9 nucleotides agree with TRBD2. The length of the CDR3 is 16 residues. From germline, CDR1 is SGHVS and CDR2 FNYEAQ. Unmatched junction bases numbered 8, after V lost 1 base and J lost 6 bases. The CDR3: CASSLGGAGGRDTQYF. In nucleotides, the CDR3 is TGTGCCAGCAGCTTAGGTGGAGCGGGAGGACGGGATACGCAGTATTTT.

The chain recombines TRBV3-1 (or the pseudogene TRBV3-2) with TRBJ1-4; 7 bases fit TRBD1. The ends lost 5 bases at V and 10 bases at J; junction bases unmatched: 1. The CDR3 is 11 residues long. Germline V gene lookup returns CDR1 LGHDT and CDR2 YNNKEL (reference sequence). The CDR3 spells CASSAGGKLFF. The CDR3 coding sequence is TGTGCCAGCAGCGCAGGGGGAAAACTGTTTTTT.

The chain joins TRBV7-2 to TRBJ1-1, with TRBD1 identical over 10 bases. The trim removed 6 bases at V and 3 bases at J, leaving 7 bases unmatched. The germline V gene encodes CDR1 SGHTA and CDR2 FQGNSA. The CDR3 sequence is 15 residues long. In DNA form, the CDR3 reads TGTGCCAGCAGGGGGAGGGGGACAGGGGACACTGAAGCTTTCTTT. Its translation: CASRGRGTGDTEAFF. The entire variable domain, with the rest obtained from reference TRBV7-2 and TRBJ1-1, is as follows: GAGVSQSPSNKVTEKGKDVELRCDPISGHTALYWYRQSLGQGLEFLIYFQGNSAPDKSGLPSDRFSAERTGGSVSTLTIQRTQQEDSAVYLCASRGRGTGDTEAFFGQGTRLTVV.

As DNA, the CDR3 is TGCAGCGTTGGGCACAGGGCTCCCACCGGGGAGCTGTTTTTT. This sequence encodes CSVGHRAPTGELFF. The rearrangement joins TRBV29-1 to TRBJ2-2, with a tentative D call TRBD1 (6 bases). CDR1 is SQVTM, CDR2 ANQGSEA, per germline. The CDR3 sequence is 14 residues long. Deletions cut 4 bases from V and 4 bases from J, with 13 bases between.

The J gene is TRBJ1-6, the V gene TRBV30; 8 positions match TRBD1. V gave up 5 bases and J gave up 8 bases; unmatched junction bases: 8. Germline values: CDR1 GTSNPN, CDR2 SVGIG (reference sequence). The CDR3 totals 14 residues. The CDR3 reads CAWSVLDRDSPLHF. CDR3 sequence (DNA): TGTGCCTGGTCGGTTCTGGACAGGGATTCACCCCTCCACTTT.

The chain links TRBV5-6 to TRBJ2-7; possible D gene TRBD2, 7 bases. V lost 4 bases and J lost 5, with 16 bases in between. Per germline, CDR1 SGHDT and CDR2 YYEEEE. This CDR3 is built from 14 residues. The CDR3 DNA sequence: TGTGCCAGCAGCCTCAGGGGAGGGACACACGAGCAGTACGTC. Translation gives CASSLRGGTHEQYV.

The DNA of the CDR3 is TGTGCCAGCAGCCTCGGGACAGATGAGCAGTTCTTC. The encoded protein is CASSLGTDEQFF. The chain combines TRBV11-2 with TRBJ2-1; 7 nucleotides match TRBD1. V was clipped by 5 bases and J by 8 bases; unmatched bases: 3. Germline loops: CDR1 SGHAT, CDR2 FQNNGV. The CDR3 runs to 12 residues.

The CDR3: CASSLAGGGNTGELFF. The CDR3 DNA is TGTGCCAGCAGCTTAGCGGGAGGAGGGAACACCGGGGAGCTGTTTTTT. The V gene is TRBV7-9, the J gene TRBJ2-2; D might be TRBD2 (6 bases). V was clipped by 0 bases and J by 1 base, with 9 bases between them. CDR3 length equals 16 residues. Germline assignment: CDR1 SEHNR and CDR2 FQNEAQ (reference sequence).

V usage is TRBV4-2 and J usage is TRBJ2-3, with D perhaps matching TRBD1 (6 bases). CDR3 length: 17 residues. The V and J ends lost 2 bases and 1 base respectively, with 16 bases between them. Germline CDR1 is LGHNA and CDR2 is YNFKEQ. This CDR3 reads CASSQIPGTRRTDTQYF. As DNA, the CDR3 is TGTGCCAGCAGCCAAATCCCCGGGACAAGACGCACAGATACGCAGTATTTT.

This clone was picked up one time. This chain connects TRBV19 to TRBJ2-3, with TRBD2 matching 9 bases. The germline V gene encodes CDR1 LNHDA and CDR2 SQIVND (reference sequence). V was clipped by 3 bases and J by 3 bases; unmatched bases: 4. This CDR3 is 15 amino acids long. The CDR3 sequence is CASSMTSGGTDTQYF. The CDR3 DNA sequence: TGTGCCAGTAGTATGACGAGCGGGGGGACAGATACGCAGTATTTT.

The V and J genes are TRBV5-1 and TRBJ2-1; 10 bases agree with TRBD2. The CDR3 loop spans 15 amino acids. Looked up from germline, CDR1 is SGHRS and CDR2 is YFSETQ. V lost 4 bases, J lost 8 bases, and 9 bases stayed unmatched. DNA for the CDR3: TGCGCCAGCAGCCAGCTTAGCGGGAGGAGCGATGAGCAGTTCTTC. The encoded protein is CASSQLSGRSDEQFF.

The V gene is TRBV30, the J gene TRBJ2-1, with 12 bases lining up with TRBD2. The CDR3 totals 14 residues. CDR1 and CDR2 (germline): GTSNPN, SVGIG (reference sequence). Trimming cost V 5 bases and J 1 base; bases outside gene matches: 0. The CDR3 loop reads CAWGLAGSYNEQFF. For the CDR3, the DNA is TGTGCCTGGGGACTAGCGGGATCCTACAATGAGCAGTTCTTC. The full variable domain, in which reference TRBV30 and TRBJ2-1 provide the parts outside the CDR3, is SQTIHQWPATLVQPVGSPLSLECTVEGTSNPNLYWYRQAAGRGLQLLFYSVGIGQISSEVPQNLSASRPQDRQFILSSKKLLLSDSGFYLCAWGLAGSYNEQFFGPGTRLTVL.

The chain recombines TRBV18 with TRBJ2-3; 7 bases match TRBD1. V shed 5 bases and J 3 bases; nucleotides not matched to a gene: 17. There are 18 residues in the CDR3. Germline CDR1 KGHSH, CDR2 LQKENI. The CDR3 nucleotides read TGTGCCAGCTCAACATCATACGGACAGGCCACAAGAACAGATACGCAGTATTTT. Residues: CASSTSYGQATRTDTQYF. The full variable domain, its missing parts supplied by reference TRBV18 and TRBJ2-3, is NAGVMQNPRHLVRRRGQEARLRCSPMKGHSHVYWYRQLPEEGLKFMVYLQKENIIDESGMPKERFSAEFPKEGPSILRIQQVVRGDSAAYFCASSTSYGQATRTDTQYFGPGTRLTVL.

This sequence joins TRBV7-9 and TRBJ2-1; D is perhaps TRBD1 (6 bases). Trimming removed 5 bases at V and 11 bases at J, with 19 bases between. Looked up from germline, CDR1 is SEHNR and CDR2 is FQNEAQ (reference sequence). The CDR3 totals 14 residues. This CDR3 reads CASSGSGVLIKQFF. DNA for the CDR3: TGTGCCAGCAGCGGGTCAGGGGTCTTAATTAAGCAGTTCTTC.

The V call is TRBV28, the J call TRBJ1-2; maybe TRBD1 (6 bases). CDR1 and CDR2 (germline): MDHEN, SYDVKM. The germline V and J ends were trimmed by 6 bases and 0 bases, with 17 bases remaining between them. The CDR3 runs to 16 residues. CDR3 nucleotide sequence: TGTGCCAGCAGAAAACCCGGGACATACTCTAACTATGGCTACACCTTC. It yields the protein CASRKPGTYSNYGYTF.

This chain links TRBV4-1 with TRBJ1-5; tentative D call: TRBD1 (5 bases). Trimming took 0 bases from V and 7 from J, leaving 10 bases between them. CDR1 MGHRA and CDR2 YSYEKL come from the germline V gene. The CDR3 covers 14 residues. The CDR3 nucleotides are TGCGCCAGCAGCCAAGATCAGGGTTGGCAGCCCCAGCATTTT. Amino acids: CASSQDQGWQPQHF.

This sequence joins TRBV25-1 and TRBJ2-7; D remains ambiguous. The CDR3 length is 11 residues. CDR1 and CDR2 from the germline V gene are MGHDK and SYGVNS. The germline V and J ends were trimmed by 4 bases and 6 bases, with 7 bases remaining between them. CDR3 residues: CASSGFSEQYF. The CDR3 DNA reads TGTGCCAGCAGTGGTTTTAGCGAGCAGTACTTC.

The gene calls are TRBV18 and TRBJ2-5; the D is unclear. Germline V CDR1 and CDR2: KGHSH, LQKENI. The length of the CDR3 is 13 residues. Trimming removed 2 bases from V and 1 base from J, with 5 bases in between. The CDR3 here is CASSPSSQETQYF. CDR3 bases: TGTGCCAGCTCACCATCGTCCCAAGAGACCCAGTACTTC. Using reference TRBV18 and TRBJ2-5 for the parts outside the CDR3, the full variable domain is NAGVMQNPRHLVRRRGQEARLRCSPMKGHSHVYWYRQLPEEGLKFMVYLQKENIIDESGMPKERFSAEFPKEGPSILRIQQVVRGDSAAYFCASSPSSQETQYFGPGTRLLVL.

The chain carries TRBV29-1 and TRBJ2-2, with 9 bases fitting TRBD1. Germline loops: CDR1 SQVTM, CDR2 ANQGSEA. The ends lost 3 bases at V and 6 bases at J; junction bases unmatched: 8. The CDR3 length is 15 residues. In nucleotides, the CDR3 is TGCAGCGTTGAGCCCCAGGACAGGGGTCCCGGGGAGCTGTTTTTT. It specifies CSVEPQDRGPGELFF.

V usage is TRBV28 and J usage is TRBJ1-5; TRBD1 matches at 7 bases. The length of the CDR3 is 15 residues. The germline V gene encodes CDR1 MDHEN and CDR2 SYDVKM. V shed 3 bases and J 3 bases; nucleotides not matched to a gene: 5. The CDR3: CASSFQDRFNQPQHF. The CDR3 DNA sequence: TGTGCCAGCAGTTTTCAGGACAGGTTCAATCAGCCCCAGCATTTT.

This clone was recorded only once. The V and J genes are TRBV21-1 and TRBJ2-5; the table names TRBD2, a call not compared with the DNA. TRBV21-1 is described as a pseudogene. This CDR3 spans 17 amino acids. DNA for the CDR3: TGTGCCAGCAGCAGTTTAGGCCGACACCCCAATGAGGGGACCCAGTACTTC. This codes for CASSSLGRHPNEGTQYF.

This clone was detected a few times. The chain has TRBV28 and TRBJ1-2, with a possible D match to TRBD1 (5 bases). This CDR3 has 14 amino acids. The ends were cut back, 5 bases at V and 5 bases at J, with 15 bases in the middle. Germline CDR1 reads MDHEN; CDR2 reads SYDVKM. The CDR3 loop is CASSPRGDDYGYTF. The CDR3 DNA sequence: TGTGCCAGCAGTCCAAGGGGCGACGATTATGGCTACACCTTC.

The chain uses TRBV6-2 or TRBV6-3 and TRBJ2-7, with 8 bases identical to TRBD1. Germline CDR1 MNHEY, CDR2 SVGEGT. This CDR3 region has 17 residues. Trimming at V came to 2 bases and at J to 5 bases, leaving 14 bases not matched to a gene. CDR3: CASSYRLGQGAFNEQYV. CDR3 nucleotides: TGTGCCAGCAGTTACCGCCTTGGGCAGGGGGCCTTCAACGAGCAGTACGTC.

The chain uses TRBV6-5 and TRBJ2-7; 7 nucleotides agree with TRBD2. CDR1 is MNHEY and CDR2 is SVGAGI in the germline V gene. This CDR3 is 14 amino acids long. Trimming took 6 bases from V and 4 from J; bases not matched to a gene: 9. The CDR3 DNA reads as TGTGCCAGCAGATTCGGAGCGGGAAAATACGAGCAGTACTTC. Residues: CASRFGAGKYEQYF.

This clone was observed a few times. The gene calls are TRBV18 and TRBJ1-1; D is uncertain. The CDR3 is 12 residues long. Germline loops: CDR1 KGHSH, CDR2 LQKENI. V gave up 6 bases and J gave up 1 base, with 6 bases separating them. CDR3 residues: CASSRENTEAFF. CDR3 DNA sequence: TGTGCCAGCTCGCGTGAGAACACTGAAGCTTTCTTT. Looking up the rest from reference TRBV18 and TRBJ1-1 gives the full variable domain: NAGVMQNPRHLVRRRGQEARLRCSPMKGHSHVYWYRQLPEEGLKFMVYLQKENIIDESGMPKERFSAEFPKEGPSILRIQQVVRGDSAAYFCASSRENTEAFFGQGTRLTVV.